The rows below give T cell receptor beta chains drawn from one sample of a study of PD-L1 blockade in urothelial cancer. The protocol was immunoSEQ multiplex PCR, while the TCRdb copy is restricted to in-frame clones and leaves out a portion. The table shows 55,000 to 85,000 clones, with 84% occurring only once. Sequencing was performed on PBMCs, taken around atezolizumab (anti-PD-L1) treatment. Every receptor here comes from a woman aged 70 to 79 with urothelial cancer. CDR3s include the opening cysteine and the closing phenylalanine or tryptophan. The D gene is left open where the match is weak. The size field is filled for only some rows; it gives once, few, many or a size class.

size,D,V,J,DNA,CDR3
.,.,TRBV4-2,TRBJ1-1,TGTGCCAGCAGCCCCGAAGGTCTCAAGGGGCGGCTGAACACTGAAGCTTTCTTT,CASSPEGLKGRLNTEAFF
few,.,TRBV20-1,TRBJ2-5,TGCAGTGCACTAGGAGAGACCCAGTACTTC,CSALGETQYF
.,TRBD2,TRBV4-1,TRBJ2-1,TGCGCCAGCAGCCAAGAAATCTCACTAGCGGGAGGTAGTGAGCAGTTCTTC,CASSQEISLAGGSEQFF
.,.,TRBV19,TRBJ1-2,TGTGCCAGTAGCGGCCCGGGGGGGGTAAACTATGGCTACACCTTC,CASSGPGGVNYGYTF
.,TRBD1,TRBV30,TRBJ2-7,TGTGCCTGGAGGGGACAGCTTTCCGTCCACGAGCAGTACTTC,CAWRGQLSVHEQYF
.,TRBD2,TRBV29-1,TRBJ2-3,TGCAGCGTTGAATCCGTCGGGGGGGGGCCTGGATATTTT,CSVESVGGGPGYF
.,.,TRBV4-1,TRBJ2-5,TGCGCCAGCAGCCCGACACCACTTAGGGGGACCTTTCAAGAGACCCAGTACTTC,CASSPTPLRGTFQETQYF
.,TRBD2,TRBV6-1,TRBJ2-7,TGTGCCAGCAGTGAAATACGGGGGACTAGCGGTACCTACGAGCAGTACTTC,CASSEIRGTSGTYEQYF
.,.,TRBV28,TRBJ1-2,TGTGCCAGCAGTCCGAACAACCAAGTCTTTGTCTACACCTTC,CASSPNNQVFVYTF
.,TRBD2,TRBV5-1,TRBJ2-7,TGCGCCAGCAGCCCCCTAGCGGGGGCCTCCTACGAGCAGTACTTC,CASSPLAGASYEQYF